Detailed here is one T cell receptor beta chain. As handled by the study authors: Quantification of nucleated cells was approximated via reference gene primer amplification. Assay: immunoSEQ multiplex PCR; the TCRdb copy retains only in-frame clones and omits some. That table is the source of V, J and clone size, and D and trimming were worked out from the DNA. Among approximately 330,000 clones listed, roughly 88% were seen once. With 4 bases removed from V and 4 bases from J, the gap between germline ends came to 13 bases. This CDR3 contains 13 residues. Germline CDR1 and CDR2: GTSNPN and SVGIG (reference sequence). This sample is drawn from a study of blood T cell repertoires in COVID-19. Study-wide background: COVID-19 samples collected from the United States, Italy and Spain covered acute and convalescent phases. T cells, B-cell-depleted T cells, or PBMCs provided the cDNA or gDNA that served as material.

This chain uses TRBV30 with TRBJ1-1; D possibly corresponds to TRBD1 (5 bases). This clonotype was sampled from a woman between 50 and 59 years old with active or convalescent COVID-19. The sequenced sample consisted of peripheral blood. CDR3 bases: TGTGCCTGGACTAACGGGAGGGGCACTGAAGCTTTCTTT. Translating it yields CAWTNGRGTEAFF.